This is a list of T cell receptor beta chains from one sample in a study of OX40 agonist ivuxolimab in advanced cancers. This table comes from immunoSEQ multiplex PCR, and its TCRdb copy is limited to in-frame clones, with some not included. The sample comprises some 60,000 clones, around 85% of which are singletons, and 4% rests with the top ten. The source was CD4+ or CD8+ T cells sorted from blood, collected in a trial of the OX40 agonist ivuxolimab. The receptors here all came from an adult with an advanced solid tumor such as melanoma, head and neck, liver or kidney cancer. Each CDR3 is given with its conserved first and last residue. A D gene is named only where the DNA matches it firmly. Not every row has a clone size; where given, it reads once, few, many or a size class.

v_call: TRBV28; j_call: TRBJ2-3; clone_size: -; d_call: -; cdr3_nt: TGTGCCAGCAGTTCAGGGAGCACAGATACGCAGTATTTT; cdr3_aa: CASSSGSTDTQYF
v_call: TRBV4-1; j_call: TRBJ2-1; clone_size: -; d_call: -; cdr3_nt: TGCGCCAGCAGCCAAGTAGTGGGACCCTACAATGAGCAGTTCTTC; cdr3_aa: CASSQVVGPYNEQFF
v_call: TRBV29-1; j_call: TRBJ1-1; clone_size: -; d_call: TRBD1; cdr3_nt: TGCAGCGTCTCGACAGGGCTGAACACTGAAGCTTTCTTT; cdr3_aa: CSVSTGLNTEAFF
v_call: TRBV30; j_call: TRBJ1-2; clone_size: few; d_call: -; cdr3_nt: TGTGCCTGGAGCGGTGGACAGACCTATGGCTACACCTTC; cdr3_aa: CAWSGGQTYGYTF
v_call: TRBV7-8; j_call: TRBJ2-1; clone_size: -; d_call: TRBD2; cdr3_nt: TGTGCCAGCAGCCGAGGACTAGCGCCAGTTTTAGAGCAGTTCTTC; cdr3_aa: CASSRGLAPVLEQFF
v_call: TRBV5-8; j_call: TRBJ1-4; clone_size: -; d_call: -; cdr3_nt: TGTGCCAGCAGCTTGGGGGCCGGTAATGAAAAACTGTTTTTT; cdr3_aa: CASSLGAGNEKLFF
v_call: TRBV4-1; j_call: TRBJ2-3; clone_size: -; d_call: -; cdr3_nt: TGCGCCAGCAGCCAAGGTCGAGGGGTTAGAGATACGCAGTATTTT; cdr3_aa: CASSQGRGVRDTQYF
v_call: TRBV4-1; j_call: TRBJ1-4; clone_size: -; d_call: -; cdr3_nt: TGCGCCAGCAGCCAAGGGGAGGGCCATGCAACTAATGAAAAACTGTTTTTT; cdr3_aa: CASSQGEGHATNEKLFF
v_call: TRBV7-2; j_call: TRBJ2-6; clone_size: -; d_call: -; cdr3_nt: TGTGCCAGCAGCTTAGGGACTGGGGCCAACGTCCTGACTTTC; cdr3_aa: CASSLGTGANVLTF
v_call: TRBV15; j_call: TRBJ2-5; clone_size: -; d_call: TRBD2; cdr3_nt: TGTGCCACCAGCAGAGACCCGGCGGGGGGTCAAGAGACCCAGTACTTC; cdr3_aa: CATSRDPAGGQETQYF
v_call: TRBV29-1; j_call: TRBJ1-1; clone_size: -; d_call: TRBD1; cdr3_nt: TGCAGCGGTGGTTGGTCTGGGACAGTTGAAGCTTTCTTT; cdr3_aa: CSGGWSGTVEAFF
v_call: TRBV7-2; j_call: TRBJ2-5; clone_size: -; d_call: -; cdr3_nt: TGTGCCAGCAGCTTAGAGTTCGGCCAAGAGACCCAGTACTTC; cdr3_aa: CASSLEFGQETQYF
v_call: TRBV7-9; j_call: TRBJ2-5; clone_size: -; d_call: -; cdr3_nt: TGTGCCAGCACCCACGGGGAGACCCAGTACTTC; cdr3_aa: CASTHGETQYF
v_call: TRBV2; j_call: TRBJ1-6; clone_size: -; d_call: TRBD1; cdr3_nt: TGTGCCAGCAGAAAGGACAGGGGGCTGAATTCACCCCTCCACTTT; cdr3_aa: CASRKDRGLNSPLHF
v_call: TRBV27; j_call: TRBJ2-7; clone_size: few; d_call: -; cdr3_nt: TGTGCCAGCAGAAACCCGAGACTACCTTCCTACGAGCAGTACTTC; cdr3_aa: CASRNPRLPSYEQYF
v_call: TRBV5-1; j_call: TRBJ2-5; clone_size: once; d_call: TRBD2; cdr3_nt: TGCGCCAGCAGCTTGGGACTAGCGGGAGGGCCCTCAGAGACCCAGTACTTC; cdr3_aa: CASSLGLAGGPSETQYF
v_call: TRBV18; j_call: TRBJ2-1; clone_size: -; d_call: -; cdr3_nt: TGTGCCAGCTCACGCTTGAGGGGGAATGAGCAGTTCTTC; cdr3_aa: CASSRLRGNEQFF
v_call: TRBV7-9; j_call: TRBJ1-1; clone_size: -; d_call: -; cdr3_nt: TGTGCCAGCAGCAAGCAGGGGACGAACACTGAGGCTTTCTTT; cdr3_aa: CASSKQGTNTEAFF
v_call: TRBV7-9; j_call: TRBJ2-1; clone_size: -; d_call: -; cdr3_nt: TGTGCCAGCAGCTCGGGCGGCGGCAGGCACAATGAGCAGTTCTTC; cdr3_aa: CASSSGGGRHNEQFF
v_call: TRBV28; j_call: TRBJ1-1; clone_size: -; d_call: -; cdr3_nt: TGTGCCAGCAGCACCGGGGCCCTGAACACTGAAGCTTTCTTT; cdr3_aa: CASSTGALNTEAFF
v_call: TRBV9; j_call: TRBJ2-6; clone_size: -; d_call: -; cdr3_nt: TGTGCCAGCAGCGTCGACAGGGGAGGGAACTCTGGGGCCAACGTCCTGACTTTC; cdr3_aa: CASSVDRGGNSGANVLTF
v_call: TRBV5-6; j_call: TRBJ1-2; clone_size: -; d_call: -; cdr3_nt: TGTGCCAGCAGCTTACAGGGTCCTAATGGCTACACCTTC; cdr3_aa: CASSLQGPNGYTF
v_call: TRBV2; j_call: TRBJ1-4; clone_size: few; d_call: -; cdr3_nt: TGTGCCAGCAGTCTATCAGGCCCTGCAACTAATGAAAAACTGTTTTTT; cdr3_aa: CASSLSGPATNEKLFF
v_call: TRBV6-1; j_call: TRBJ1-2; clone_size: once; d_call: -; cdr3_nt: TGTGCCAGCAGTGAAGGCCCGGTTGTCTATGGCTACACCTTC; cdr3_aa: CASSEGPVVYGYTF
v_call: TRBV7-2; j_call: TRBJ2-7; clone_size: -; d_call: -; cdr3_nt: TGTGCCAGCAGCTTAACCGACATGTTTTCGGACGAGCAGTACTTC; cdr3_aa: CASSLTDMFSDEQYF
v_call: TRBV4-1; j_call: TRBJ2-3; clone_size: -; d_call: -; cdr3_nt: TGCGCCAGCAGCCAAGATAGGGAGAGTACGCAGTATTTT; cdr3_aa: CASSQDRESTQYF
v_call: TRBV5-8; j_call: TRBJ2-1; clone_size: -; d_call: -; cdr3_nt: TGTGCCAGCGGAAGGGGGGCCGCCTACAATGAGCAGTTCTTC; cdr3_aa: CASGRGAAYNEQFF
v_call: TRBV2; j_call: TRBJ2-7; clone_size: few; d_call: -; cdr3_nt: TGTGCCAGCAGGGACTCGCCCACTTACGAGCAGTACTTC; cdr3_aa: CASRDSPTYEQYF
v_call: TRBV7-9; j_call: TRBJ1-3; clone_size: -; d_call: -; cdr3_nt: TGTGCCAGCAGCCGTGAGAACACCATATATTTT; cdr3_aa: CASSRENTIYF
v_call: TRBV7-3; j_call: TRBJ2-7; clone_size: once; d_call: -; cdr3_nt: TGTGCCAGCAGCCGGGACACGAGCTCCTACGAGCAGTACTTC; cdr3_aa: CASSRDTSSYEQYF
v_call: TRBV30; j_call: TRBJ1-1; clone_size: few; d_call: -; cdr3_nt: TGTGCCTGGAGTGACAGGACTGAAGCTTTCTTT; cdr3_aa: CAWSDRTEAFF
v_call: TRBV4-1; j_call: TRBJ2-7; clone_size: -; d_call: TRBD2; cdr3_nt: TGCGCCAGCAGCCAAGATTTAGAGGCTAGCGGGGGAACCTACGAGCAGTACTTC; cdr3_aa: CASSQDLEASGGTYEQYF
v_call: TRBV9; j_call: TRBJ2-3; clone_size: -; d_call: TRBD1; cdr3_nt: TGTGCCAGCAGCTCTGGACAGGCAGATACGCAGTATTTT; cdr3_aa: CASSSGQADTQYF
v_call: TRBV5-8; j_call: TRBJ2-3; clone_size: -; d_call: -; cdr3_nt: TGTGCCAGCAGCTCGACAGTGAGCAGTGATACGCAGTATTTT; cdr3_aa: CASSSTVSSDTQYF
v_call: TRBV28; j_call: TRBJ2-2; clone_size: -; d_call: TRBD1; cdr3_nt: TGTGCCAGCAGTTTAGGGGACAGGGAGACCGGGGAGCTGTTTTTT; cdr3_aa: CASSLGDRETGELFF
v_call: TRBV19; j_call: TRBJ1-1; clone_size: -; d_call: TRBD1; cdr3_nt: TGTGCCAGTAGTATCGGAGGGGGCTCCACTGAAGCTTTCTTT; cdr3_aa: CASSIGGGSTEAFF
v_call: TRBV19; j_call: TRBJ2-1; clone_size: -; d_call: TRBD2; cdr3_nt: TGTGCCAGTAGTATGAGCGGGAGGGTCGATGAGCAGTTCTTC; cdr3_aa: CASSMSGRVDEQFF
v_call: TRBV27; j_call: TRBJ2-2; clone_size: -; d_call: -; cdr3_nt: TGTGCCAGCAGTTTATCAGCCGGGGAGCTGTTTTTT; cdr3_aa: CASSLSAGELFF
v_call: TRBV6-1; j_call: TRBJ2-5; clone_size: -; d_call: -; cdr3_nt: TGTGCCAGCAGTGAAGGAAGGGATCGAGGGACCCAGTACTTC; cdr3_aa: CASSEGRDRGTQYF
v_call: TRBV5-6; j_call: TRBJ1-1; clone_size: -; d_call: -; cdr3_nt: TGTGCCAGCAGCTCGAGTGACAGGCTGAACACTGAAGCTTTCTTT; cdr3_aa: CASSSSDRLNTEAFF
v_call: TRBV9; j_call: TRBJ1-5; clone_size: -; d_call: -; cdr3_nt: TGTGCCAGCAGCGTAGATCCGGTTCAGCCCCAGCATTTT; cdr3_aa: CASSVDPVQPQHF
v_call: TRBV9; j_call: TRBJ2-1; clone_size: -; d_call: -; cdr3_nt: TGTGCCAGCAGCGTAGGGGGGGGCCCCTACAATGAGCAGTTCTTC; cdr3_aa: CASSVGGGPYNEQFF
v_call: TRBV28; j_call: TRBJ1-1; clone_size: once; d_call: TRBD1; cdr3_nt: TGTGCCAGCAGTTTCCTGGGACAGGTGAACACTGAAGCTTTCTTT; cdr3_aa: CASSFLGQVNTEAFF
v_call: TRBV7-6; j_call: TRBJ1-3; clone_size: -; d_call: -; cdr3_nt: TGTGCCAGCAGCTTGGGGCAGCACTCTGGAAACACCATATATTTT; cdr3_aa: CASSLGQHSGNTIYF
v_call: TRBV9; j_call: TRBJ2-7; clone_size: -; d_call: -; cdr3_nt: TGTGCCAGGGTAGTCGGAGGGACGTCCTACGAGCAGTACTTC; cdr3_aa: CARVVGGTSYEQYF
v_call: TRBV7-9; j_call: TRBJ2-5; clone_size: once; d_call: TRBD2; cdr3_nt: TGTGCCAGCAGCATCGGACTAGCGGGGGGGCAAGAGACCCAGTACTTC; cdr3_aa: CASSIGLAGGQETQYF
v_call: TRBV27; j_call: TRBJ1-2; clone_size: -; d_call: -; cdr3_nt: TGTGCCAGCAGCCGAGGAGGCAACTATGGCTACACCTTC; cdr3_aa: CASSRGGNYGYTF
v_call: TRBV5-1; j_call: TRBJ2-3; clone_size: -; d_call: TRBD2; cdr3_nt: TGCGCCAGCAGCTTGCCAGTACTAGCGGGAGGGCCAGGAGATACGCAGTATTTT; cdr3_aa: CASSLPVLAGGPGDTQYF
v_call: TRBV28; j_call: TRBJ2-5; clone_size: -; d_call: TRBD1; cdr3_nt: TGTGCCAGCAGTCACCGGGACAGGCAAGAGACCCAGTACTTC; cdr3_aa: CASSHRDRQETQYF
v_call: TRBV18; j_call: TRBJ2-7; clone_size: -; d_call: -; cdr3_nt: TGTGCCAGCTCACCACCTGCTCTAGACGAGCAGTACTTC; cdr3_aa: CASSPPALDEQYF
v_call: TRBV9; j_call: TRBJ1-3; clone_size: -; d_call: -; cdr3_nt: TGTGCCAGCAGCGTCGGGACAAGTTCTGGAAACACCATATATTTT; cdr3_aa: CASSVGTSSGNTIYF
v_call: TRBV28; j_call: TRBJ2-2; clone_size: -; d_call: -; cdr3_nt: TGTGCCAGCAAGCCTGACCCCGGGGAGCTGTTTTTT; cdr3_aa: CASKPDPGELFF
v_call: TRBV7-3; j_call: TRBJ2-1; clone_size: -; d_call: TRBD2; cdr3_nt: TGTGCCAGCAGCCTCAAGGTAGCGGGTTACAATGAGCAGTTCTTC; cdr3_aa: CASSLKVAGYNEQFF
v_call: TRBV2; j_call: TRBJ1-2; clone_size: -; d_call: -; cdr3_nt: TGTGCCAGCTATACCGGTGGCTACACCTTC; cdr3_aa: CASYTGGYTF
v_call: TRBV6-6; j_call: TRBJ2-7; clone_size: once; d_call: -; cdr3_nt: TGTGCCCATAGGGGCGGGCTTTATGAGCAGTACTTC; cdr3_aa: CAHRGGLYEQYF